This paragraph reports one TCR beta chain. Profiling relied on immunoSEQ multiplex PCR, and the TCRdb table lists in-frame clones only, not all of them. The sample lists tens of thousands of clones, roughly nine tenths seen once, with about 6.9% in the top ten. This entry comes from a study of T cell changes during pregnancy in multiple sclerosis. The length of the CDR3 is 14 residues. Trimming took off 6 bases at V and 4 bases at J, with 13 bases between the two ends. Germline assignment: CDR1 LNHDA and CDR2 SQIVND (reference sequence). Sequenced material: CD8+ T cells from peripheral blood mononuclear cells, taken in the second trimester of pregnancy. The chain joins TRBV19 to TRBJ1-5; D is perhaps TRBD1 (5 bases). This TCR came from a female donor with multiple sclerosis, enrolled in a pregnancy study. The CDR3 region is CASSIRDLNQPQHF. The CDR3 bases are TGTGCCAGTAGCATCCGGGACTTAAATCAGCCCCAGCATTTT. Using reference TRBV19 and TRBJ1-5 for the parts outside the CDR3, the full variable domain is DGGITQSPKYLFRKEGQNVTLSCEQNLNHDAMYWYRQDPGQGLRLIYYSQIVNDFQKGDIAEGYSVSREKKESFPLTVTSAQKNPTAFYLCASSIRDLNQPQHFGDGTRLSIL.